The 26 T cell receptor beta chains below all came from one sample that was sequenced in a study of T cell repertoires in cytomegalovirus infection. Via MiXCR, TCRdb re-called the reads, giving one row per CDR3 protein. The data contain roughly 500,000 distinct CDR3 sequences, about 15% of them singletons. Material for sequencing was CD8+ T cells from PBMCs. Receptor source: a human donor in good health (CMV status not recorded). Some clones in this sample may be carry-over from other donors' samples.

V gene TRBV18 combines with J gene TRBJ1-6; tentatively, D is TRBD1 (6 bases). Germline V lookup: CDR1 KGHSH, CDR2 LQKENI. Trimming left V 4 bases short and J 5 bases short, with 12 bases between. This CDR3 is built from 15 residues. The DNA of the CDR3 is TGTGCCAGCTCACAGGCAGGGGAAAATAATTCACCCCTCCACTTT. Its translation is CASSQAGENNSPLHF. The full variable domain, rest sourced from reference TRBV18 and TRBJ1-6, is NAGVMQNPRHLVRRRGQEARLRCSPMKGHSHVYWYRQLPEEGLKFMVYLQKENIIDESGMPKERFSAEFPKEGPSILRIQQVVRGDSAAYFCASSQAGENNSPLHFGNGTRLTVT.

This clonotype was recorded at least ten times. The rearrangement links TRBV7-3 to TRBJ2-3; TRBD1 might be the D (5 bases). V dropped 5 bases and J dropped 5 bases, with 17 bases sitting between them. The CDR3 sequence is 15 residues long. The germline V gene has CDR1 SGHTA and CDR2 FQGTGA. The DNA for the CDR3 is TGTGCCAGCAGCCTCCAGTTGGGGCCTTTAGATACGCAGTATTTT. Its protein product is CASSLQLGPLDTQYF. Full variable domain (remainder filled in from reference TRBV7-3 and TRBJ2-3): GAGVSQTPSNKVTEKGKYVELRCDPISGHTALYWYRQSLGQGPEFLIYFQGTGAADDSGLPNDRFFAVRPEGSVSTLKIQRTERGDSAVYLCASSLQLGPLDTQYFGPGTRLTVL.

This clonotype was found a few times. The chain carries TRBV12-3 or TRBV12-4 and TRBJ1-1; D is ambiguous. This CDR3 has 14 residues. V lost 7 bases and J 1 base, leaving 13 bases between the germline ends. CDR3 DNA sequence: TGTGCCAGCACCCTAAGTGCTTCGAACACTGAAGCTTTCTTT. Encoded protein: CASTLSASNTEAFF.

This clonotype was picked up many times. The chain has TRBV7-8 and TRBJ2-7; TRBD1 aligns across 9 bases. Germline V CDR1 and CDR2: SGHVS, FQNEAQ. J gave up 5 bases and V 5 bases, and 13 bases lay outside the gene matches. This CDR3 spans 16 amino acids. CDR3 DNA sequence: TGTGCCAGCAGCGCCCTAACCGGGACAGGGCAGAACGAGCAGTACTTC. Translating gives CASSALTGTGQNEQYF. The whole variable domain, filled in from reference TRBV7-8 and TRBJ2-7, reads GAGVSQSPRYKVAKRGQDVALRCDPISGHVSLFWYQQALGQGPEFLTYFQNEAQLDKSGLPSDRFFAERPEGSVSTLKIQRTQQEDSAVYLCASSALTGTGQNEQYFGPGTRLTVT.

This clonotype occurred many times. The gene calls are TRBV11-2 and TRBJ2-7; tentatively, D is TRBD1 (5 bases). The CDR3 covers 14 residues. The V gene lost 1 base and the J gene lost 2 bases, with 9 bases spanning the gap. Germline loops: CDR1 SGHAT, CDR2 FQNNGV. In DNA form, the CDR3 reads TGTGCCAGCAGCTTAGGGCAGGGAACCTACGAGCAGTACTTC. Translated: CASSLGQGTYEQYF.

In this sample, this clonotype turned up a few times. J is TRBJ2-3 and V is TRBV9, with 9 bases identical to TRBD1. Germline V gives CDR1 SGDLS, CDR2 YYNGEE. The ends lost 3 bases at V and 3 bases at J; junction bases unmatched: 2. The CDR3 consists of 14 residues. The DNA for the CDR3 is TGTGCCAGCAGCGGGGGACAGGGTACAGATACGCAGTATTTT. Encoded protein: CASSGGQGTDTQYF.

This clonotype appeared many times. The chain is built from TRBV7-9 and TRBJ2-3, with 8 bases identical to TRBD2. The trim removed 0 bases at V and 7 bases at J, leaving 6 bases unmatched. The germline V gene has CDR1 SEHNR and CDR2 FQNEAQ (reference sequence). The CDR3 length is 15 residues. The CDR3 loop is CASSLAGGAMYTQYF. The CDR3 DNA reads as TGTGCCAGCAGCTTAGCCGGGGGGGCCATGTATACGCAGTATTTT.

This chain connects TRBV7-6 to TRBJ2-2, with 7 bases that match TRBD1. CDR1 is SGHVS, CDR2 FNYEAQ, per germline. CDR3 length: 13 amino acids. The V and J ends lost 5 bases and 6 bases, in that order; junction bases with no gene match: 3. The CDR3 reads CASSPGTAGELFF. The CDR3 DNA reads as TGTGCCAGCAGCCCTGGGACAGCCGGGGAGCTGTTTTTT.

This clonotype was counted ten times or more. The genes are TRBV7-2 and TRBJ2-7; D may be TRBD2 (6 bases). This CDR3 has 14 amino acids. The germline CDR1 and CDR2 sequences are SGHTA and FQGNSA. V lost 1 base to trimming and J lost 7 bases, with 14 bases between them. The CDR3 coding sequence is TGTGCCAGCAGCTTAGACGGGAGAGGACGGGAGCAGTACTTC. Translating gives CASSLDGRGREQYF.

This clonotype was detected a few times. The rearrangement uses TRBV28 and TRBJ1-2; D ambiguous. The length of the CDR3 is 16 residues. V lost 4 bases to trimming and J lost 5 bases, with 20 bases between them. Germline CDR1 reads MDHEN; CDR2 reads SYDVKM. CDR3 loop: CASSSTNLDGTYGYTF. CDR3 DNA: TGTGCCAGCAGTTCCACCAATTTAGACGGAACTTATGGCTACACCTTC.

This clonotype has a count of ten or more. The chain uses TRBV28 and TRBJ2-7, with D perhaps matching TRBD2 (6 bases). CDR1 MDHEN and CDR2 SYDVKM come from the germline V gene. CDR3 size: 16 residues. The germline V and J ends were trimmed by 2 bases and 0 bases, with 14 bases remaining between them. Here the CDR3 reads CASSLRLYGSSYEQYF. The CDR3 nucleotides are TGTGCCAGCAGTTTAAGGTTGTACGGGAGCTCCTACGAGCAGTACTTC.

The chain carries TRBV28 and TRBJ1-5; D not resolved. The length of the CDR3 is 16 residues. V lost 3 bases and J lost 1, with 13 bases in between. The V gene's germline CDR1 is MDHEN and CDR2 SYDVKM. The DNA of the CDR3 is TGTGCCAGCAGTTTGGTCTGGGTAGAAAGCAATCAGCCCCAGCATTTT. It encodes CASSLVWVESNQPQHF.

This clonotype occurred many times. The chain links TRBV7-2 to TRBJ2-5, with TRBD1 as a possible D gene (6 bases). The CDR3 has 14 amino acids. CDR1 and CDR2 (germline): SGHTA, FQGNSA. The V and J ends lost 1 base and 5 bases respectively, with 11 bases between them. The CDR3 region has the DNA TGTGCCAGCAGCTTAGACAGGGTCAGCGAGACCCAGTACTTC. Translating it yields CASSLDRVSETQYF.

This clonotype has a count of ten or more. The gene calls are TRBV7-9 and TRBJ2-1; 8 positions agree with TRBD2. The V gene end was trimmed by 5 bases and the J gene end by 0 bases; junction bases not matched to a gene: 6. The CDR3 runs 16 residues. Germline lookup yields CDR1 SEHNR and CDR2 FQNEAQ (reference sequence). CDR3 protein: CASSPPSGSSYNEQFF. The CDR3 DNA reads as TGTGCCAGCAGCCCACCCAGCGGGAGCTCCTACAATGAGCAGTTCTTC.

This clonotype has just a few counts. The chain has TRBV15 and TRBJ2-1; tentative D call: TRBD2 (6 bases). V gave up 0 bases and J gave up 3 bases, with 6 bases separating them. The CDR3 loop spans 14 amino acids. Looked up from germline, CDR1 is LNHNV and CDR2 is YYDKDF (reference sequence). The CDR3 DNA follows: TGTGCCACCAGCAGAGAGGAGGGCTACAATGAGCAGTTCTTC. It is translated as CATSREEGYNEQFF.

V is TRBV30 and J is TRBJ1-4; tentative D call: TRBD1 (5 bases). Trimming took 0 bases from V and 8 from J, leaving 13 bases between them. CDR3 size: 14 residues. Per germline, CDR1 GTSNPN and CDR2 SVGIG (reference sequence). In DNA, the CDR3 is TGTGCCTGGAGTGTTGGGCAGGGCGGAGAAAAACTGTTTTTT. Translation gives CAWSVGQGGEKLFF.

The V call is TRBV9, the J call TRBJ2-7; the D gene is possibly TRBD2 (6 bases). Germline V lookup: CDR1 SGDLS, CDR2 YYNGEE. The V end lost 4 bases, the J end lost 0 bases, and 14 bases lay between the germline ends. This CDR3 has 15 residues. The DNA for the CDR3 is TGTGCCAGCAGCATTTTACCCGGGAGCTCCTACGAGCAGTACTTC. Translating gives CASSILPGSSYEQYF. The entire variable domain, with the rest obtained from reference TRBV9 and TRBJ2-7, is as follows: DSGVTQTPKHLITATGQRVTLRCSPRSGDLSVYWYQQSLDQGLQFLIQYYNGEERAKGNILERFSAQQFPDLHSELNLSSLELGDSALYFCASSILPGSSYEQYFGPGTRLTVT.

The V call is TRBV20-1, the J call TRBJ2-3, with 8 nucleotides matching TRBD2. J gave up 4 bases and V 5 bases, and 11 bases lay outside the gene matches. The CDR3 extends over 15 amino acids. Germline V gene lookup returns CDR1 DFQATT and CDR2 SNEGSKA (reference sequence). CDR3 bases: TGCAGTGCTCTCCCCCTGACTAGCGCGGCAGATACGCAGTATTTT. Its protein product is CSALPLTSAADTQYF.

This chain uses TRBV5-4 with TRBJ2-1, with D hard to call. Germline V gene lookup returns CDR1 SGHNT and CDR2 YYREEE (reference sequence). Deletions cut 4 bases from V and 8 bases from J, with 13 bases between. The CDR3 is made up of 13 amino acids. Here the CDR3 reads CASSPSSEYEQFF. As DNA, the CDR3 is TGTGCCAGCAGCCCATCCTCAGAATATGAGCAGTTCTTC.

This clonotype has a count of ten or more. The CDR3 nucleotides are TGTGCCAGCAGCCGGGGACAGGGTGAGACCTTC. Amino acids: CASSRGQGETF. This chain links TRBV7-9 with TRBJ1-2; 9 bases fit TRBD1. Germline V gene sequence: CDR1 SEHNR, CDR2 FQNEAQ (reference sequence). The CDR3 contains 11 residues. The V gene end was trimmed by 5 bases and the J gene end by 14 bases; junction bases not matched to a gene: 6.

In its sample, this clonotype was seen many times. J is TRBJ2-1 and V is TRBV7-2; D ambiguous. The CDR3 covers 13 residues. Trimming left V 7 bases short and J 7 bases short, with 14 bases between. Germline lookup yields CDR1 SGHTA and CDR2 FQGNSA. The CDR3 loop reads CASMVGWENEQFF. CDR3 bases: TGTGCCAGCATGGTAGGATGGGAAAATGAGCAGTTCTTC.

The V call is TRBV6-1, the J call TRBJ2-3; no firm D call. The CDR3 is made up of 14 amino acids. V lost 4 bases and J 4 bases, leaving 12 bases between the germline ends. The V gene's germline CDR1 is MNHNS and CDR2 SASEGT. CDR3 coding DNA: TGTGCCAGCAGTGGAGAACCCTCCCCAGATACGCAGTATTTT. Its protein is CASSGEPSPDTQYF.

This chain's CDR3 is CSATGNSEEYEQYF. The CDR3 region has the DNA TGCAGTGCTACGGGGAACAGCGAAGAATACGAGCAGTACTTC. This chain joins TRBV20-1 and TRBJ2-7; TRBD2 might be the D (5 bases). Per the germline V gene, CDR1 is DFQATT and CDR2 is SNEGSKA (reference sequence). The CDR3 runs to 14 residues. Trimming cost V 4 bases and J 4 bases, with 17 bases left between them.

This chain joins TRBV6-5 and TRBJ1-2; D is ambiguous. CDR1 and CDR2 from the germline V gene are MNHEY and SVGAGI. The CDR3 totals 14 residues. Trimming stripped 1 base from V and 2 bases from J, with 8 bases between. The CDR3 region has the DNA TGTGCCAGCAGTTACTTCCCACAGAACTATGGCTACACCTTC. Translating it yields CASSYFPQNYGYTF.

The chain recombines TRBV27 with TRBJ2-2; D perhaps matches TRBD1 (6 bases). Germline CDR1 and CDR2: MNHEY and SMNVEV (reference sequence). V was shortened by 8 bases and J by 3 bases, with 10 bases between the two germline ends. CDR3 length equals 13 residues. This CDR3 reads CASGNRDTGELFF. The CDR3 DNA is TGTGCCAGCGGTAACAGGGACACCGGGGAGCTGTTTTTT.

This chain uses TRBV4-1 with TRBJ1-5; D uncertain. Trimming pared 3 bases from V and 1 base from J, leaving 7 bases between. The length of the CDR3 is 14 residues. Germline loops: CDR1 MGHRA, CDR2 YSYEKL. This CDR3 is CASSQSASNQPQHF. In nucleotides, the CDR3 is TGCGCCAGCAGCCAGTCAGCCAGCAATCAGCCCCAGCATTTT.